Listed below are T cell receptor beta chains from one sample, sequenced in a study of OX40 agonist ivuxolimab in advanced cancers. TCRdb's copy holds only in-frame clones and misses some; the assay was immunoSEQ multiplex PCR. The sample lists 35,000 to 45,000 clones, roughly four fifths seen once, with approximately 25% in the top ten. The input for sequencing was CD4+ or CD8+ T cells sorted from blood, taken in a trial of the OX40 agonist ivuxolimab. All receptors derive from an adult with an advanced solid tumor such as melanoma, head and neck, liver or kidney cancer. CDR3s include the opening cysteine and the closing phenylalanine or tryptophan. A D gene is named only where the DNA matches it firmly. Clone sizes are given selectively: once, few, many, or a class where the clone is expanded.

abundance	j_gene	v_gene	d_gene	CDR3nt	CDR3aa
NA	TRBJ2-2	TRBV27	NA	TGTGCCAGCAGACTGGACGGCATCTCGAACACCGGGGAGCTGTTTTTT	CASRLDGISNTGELFF
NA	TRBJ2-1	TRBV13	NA	TGTGCCAGCAGCTTAATTATCTTGAGTAATGAGCAGTTCTTC	CASSLIILSNEQFF
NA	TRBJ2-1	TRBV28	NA	TGTGCCAGCAGTCTTAACAATGAGCAGTTCTTC	CASSLNNEQFF
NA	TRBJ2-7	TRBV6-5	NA	TGTGCCAGCAGTTACTCACGACTAAGATTCTACGAGCAGTACTTC	CASSYSRLRFYEQYF
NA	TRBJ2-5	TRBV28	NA	TGTGCCAGCAGCTGGGAGACCCAGTACTTC	CASSWETQYF
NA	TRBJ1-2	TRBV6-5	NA	TGTGCCAGCAGGGGGACTTCCGGTGGCTACACCTTC	CASRGTSGGYTF
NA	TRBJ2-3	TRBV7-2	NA	TGTGCCAGCAGCTTAGTTGCAATGAACACAGATACGCAGTATTTT	CASSLVAMNTDTQYF
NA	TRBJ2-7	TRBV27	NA	TGTGCCAGCAGTTTATCGGCAAGCCTGTTGTGGGAGCAGTACTTC	CASSLSASLLWEQYF
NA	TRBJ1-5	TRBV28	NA	TGTGCCAGCAGGCGGATAGGGGATAGCAATCAGCCCCAGCATTTT	CASRRIGDSNQPQHF
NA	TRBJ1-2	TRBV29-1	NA	TGCAGCGTTCTAGGGCTCTATGGCTACACCTTC	CSVLGLYGYTF
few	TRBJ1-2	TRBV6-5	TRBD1	TGTGCCAGCAGTTACTCGACAGGGGCCTATGGCTACACCTTC	CASSYSTGAYGYTF
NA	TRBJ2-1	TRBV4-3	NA	TGCGCCAGCAGCCAACTGGGGGGAAGCCCAGACAATGAGCAGTTCTTC	CASSQLGGSPDNEQFF
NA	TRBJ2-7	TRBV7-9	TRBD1	TGTGCCAGCAGCTTAGCTGGACAGGACTACGAGCAGTACTTC	CASSLAGQDYEQYF
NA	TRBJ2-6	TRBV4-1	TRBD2	TGCGCCAGCAGCCACCGAGGGACTAGCGGGAGGATCGCTCTAGATGGGGCCAACGTCCTGACTTTC	CASSHRGTSGRIALDGANVLTF
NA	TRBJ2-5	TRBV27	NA	TGTGCCAGCAGCATATGGCCGGGAGAGACCCAGTACTTC	CASSIWPGETQYF
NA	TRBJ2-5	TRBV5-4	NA	TGTGCCAGCAGCTTGTGGGGGTTGGAGACCCAGTACTTC	CASSLWGLETQYF
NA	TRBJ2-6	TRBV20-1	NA	TGCAGTGCCCCTGGGGCCAACGTCCTGACTTTC	CSAPGANVLTF
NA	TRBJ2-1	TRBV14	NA	TGTGCCAGCAGCCAATTTTACTACAATGAGCAGTTCTTC	CASSQFYYNEQFF
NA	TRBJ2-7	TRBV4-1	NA	TGCGCCAGCAGCCAAGAGGACCGGTTTAGCTCCTACGAGCAGTACTTC	CASSQEDRFSSYEQYF
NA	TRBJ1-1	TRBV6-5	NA	TGTGCCAGCAGTTGGGACACATCTCCGAATACTGAAGCTTTCTTT	CASSWDTSPNTEAFF
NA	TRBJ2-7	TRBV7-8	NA	TGTGCCAGCAGCCCACACCAGGGGCCTTCCTACGAGCAGTACTTC	CASSPHQGPSYEQYF
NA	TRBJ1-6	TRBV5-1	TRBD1	TGCGCCAGCAGCCAAGGGACAGGGTTTGATTCACCCCTCCACTTT	CASSQGTGFDSPLHF
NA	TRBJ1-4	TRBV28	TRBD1	TGTGCCAGCAGTCTTTCCCCCGGGACAGGGGGTTTAAATGAAAAACTGTTTTTT	CASSLSPGTGGLNEKLFF
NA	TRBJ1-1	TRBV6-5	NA	TGTGCCAGCAGTCGGCGGGGGGCTGAAGCTTTCTTT	CASSRRGAEAFF
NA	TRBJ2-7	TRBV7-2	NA	TGTGCCAGCAGCGACTTATCCTACGAGCAGTACTTC	CASSDLSYEQYF
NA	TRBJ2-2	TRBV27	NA	TGTGCCAGCAGTTTAGGACTTTCCCTCAACACCGGGGAGCTGTTTTTT	CASSLGLSLNTGELFF
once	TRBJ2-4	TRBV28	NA	TGTGCCAGCAGTTTCCAGGACCGATCAGCCAAAAACATTCAGTACTTC	CASSFQDRSAKNIQYF
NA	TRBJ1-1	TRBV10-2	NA	TGCGCCAGCAGTGAGGAACAGGAAGCTTTCTTT	CASSEEQEAFF
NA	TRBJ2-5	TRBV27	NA	TGTGCCAGCAGTTTATGGGGGGAGAGAGAGACCCAGTACTTC	CASSLWGERETQYF
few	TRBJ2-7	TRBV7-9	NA	TGTGCCAGCAGTCCCCTGGGGACTTGGGACTTC	CASSPLGTWDF
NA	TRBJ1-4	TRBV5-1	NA	TGCGCCAGCAGCTTGAACCAAACACGGCTAACTAATGAAAAACTGTTTTTT	CASSLNQTRLTNEKLFF
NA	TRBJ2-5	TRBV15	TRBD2	TGTGCCACCAGCAGACTAGCGGGTCTGAAAGAGACCCAGTACTTC	CATSRLAGLKETQYF
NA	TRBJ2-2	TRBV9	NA	TGTGCCAGCAACGGCGGGGCCCACACCGGGGAGCTGTTTTTT	CASNGGAHTGELFF
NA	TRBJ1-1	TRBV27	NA	TGTGCCAGCGGTTTCGGGGGCGCGGGGATGAACACTGAAGCTTTCTTT	CASGFGGAGMNTEAFF
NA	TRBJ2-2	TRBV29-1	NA	TGCAGCGTTCGGGACACCGGGGAGCTGTTTTTT	CSVRDTGELFF
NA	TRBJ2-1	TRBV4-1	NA	TGCGCCAGCAGCCCGCGGGACGCGTATGAGCAGTTCTTC	CASSPRDAYEQFF
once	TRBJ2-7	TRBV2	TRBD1	TGTGCCAGCAGTGAGGACAGGGGCGACCCTTACGAGCAGTACTTC	CASSEDRGDPYEQYF
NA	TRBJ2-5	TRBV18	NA	TGTGCCAGCTCACCCTCGATCATACGCTCACAAGAGACCCAGTACTTC	CASSPSIIRSQETQYF
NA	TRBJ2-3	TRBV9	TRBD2	TGTGCCAGCAGCGCATCCAATAGCGGGAGTACCACAGATACGCAGTATTTT	CASSASNSGSTTDTQYF
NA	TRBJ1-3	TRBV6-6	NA	TGTGCCAGCAGCCAAACGGGGGCCCTCTCTGGAAACACCATATATTTT	CASSQTGALSGNTIYF
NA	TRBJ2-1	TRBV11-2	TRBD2	TGTGCCAGCAGCGGACTAGCTGGGAGTATTGGCAATGAGCAGTTCTTC	CASSGLAGSIGNEQFF
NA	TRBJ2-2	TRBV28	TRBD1	TGTGCCAGCAGTGGACCGACTGGGACAGGAAGGGCCGGGGAGCTGTTTTTT	CASSGPTGTGRAGELFF
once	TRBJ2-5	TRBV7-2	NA	TGTGCCAGCAGCTTAGGCGGGACGTACCAAGAGACCCAGTACTTC	CASSLGGTYQETQYF
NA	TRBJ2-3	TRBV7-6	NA	TGTGCCAGCAGCTTAGCCGGGGGCGTAGATACGCAGTATTTT	CASSLAGGVDTQYF